This TCR beta chain was obtained from a study of identical twins. Template switching introduced a universal primer site, and the cDNA bore unique molecular identifiers. TCRdb re-derived calls from the 5' RACE reads in MiXCR, one entry per CDR3 protein. The sample lists approximately 890,000 distinct CDR3 sequences, 9% to 15% occurring once. Germline V gene sequence: CDR1 MGHRA, CDR2 YSYEKL. The V gene end was trimmed by 11 bases and the J gene end by 5 bases; junction bases not matched to a gene: 8. The CDR3 is 12 amino acids. This clonotype appeared a few times. Its antigen remains unidentified. Study outcomes and limitations: A lower insertion count was a feature of abundant cord blood beta clonotypes, with no such feature in memory repertoires.

In addition, the sample was reused for a study of yellow fever vaccine responses in identical twins. That investigation notes: Each twin's T cell response to the vaccine was reported to look partly convergent and partly personalized.

The V call is TRBV4-1, the J call TRBJ2-7, with 8 bases fitting TRBD2. Sequencing input: PBMCs. The receptor was isolated from a young woman in good health. CDR3 loop: CARPGGADEQYF. For the CDR3, the DNA is TGCGCCCGGCCGGGGGGGGCGGACGAGCAGTACTTC.